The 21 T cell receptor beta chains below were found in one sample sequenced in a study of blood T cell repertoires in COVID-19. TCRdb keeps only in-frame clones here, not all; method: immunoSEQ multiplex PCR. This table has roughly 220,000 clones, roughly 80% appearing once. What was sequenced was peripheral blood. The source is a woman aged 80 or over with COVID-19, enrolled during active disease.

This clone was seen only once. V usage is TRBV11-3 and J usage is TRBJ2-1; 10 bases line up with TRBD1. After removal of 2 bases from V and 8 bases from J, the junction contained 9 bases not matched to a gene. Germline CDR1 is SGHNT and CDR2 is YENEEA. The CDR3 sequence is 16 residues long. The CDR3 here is CASSLRDRGGNDEQFF. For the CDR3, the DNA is TGTGCCAGCAGCTTAAGGGACAGGGGAGGGAATGATGAGCAGTTCTTC.

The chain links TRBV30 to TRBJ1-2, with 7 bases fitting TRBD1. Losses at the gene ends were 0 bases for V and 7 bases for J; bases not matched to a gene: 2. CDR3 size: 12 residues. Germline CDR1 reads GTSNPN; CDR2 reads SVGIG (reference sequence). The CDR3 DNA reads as TGTGCCTGGAGTGTCGGGACAGCTGGCTACACCTTC. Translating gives CAWSVGTAGYTF. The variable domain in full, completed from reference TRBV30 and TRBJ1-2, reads SQTIHQWPATLVQPVGSPLSLECTVEGTSNPNLYWYRQAAGRGLQLLFYSVGIGQISSEVPQNLSASRPQDRQFILSSKKLLLSDSGFYLCAWSVGTAGYTFGSGTRLTVV.

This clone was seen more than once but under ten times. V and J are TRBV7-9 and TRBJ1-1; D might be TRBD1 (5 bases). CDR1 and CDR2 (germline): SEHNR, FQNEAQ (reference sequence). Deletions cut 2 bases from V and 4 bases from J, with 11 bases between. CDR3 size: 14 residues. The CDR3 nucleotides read TGTGCCAGCAGCTTAACCAGGGTGACCACTGAAGCTTTCTTT. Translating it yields CASSLTRVTTEAFF. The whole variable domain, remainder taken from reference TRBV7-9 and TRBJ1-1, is DTGVSQNPRHKITKRGQNVTFRCDPISEHNRLYWYRQTLGQGPEFLTYFQNEAQLEKSRLLSDRFSAERPKGSFSTLEIQRTEQGDSAMYLCASSLTRVTTEAFFGQGTRLTVV.

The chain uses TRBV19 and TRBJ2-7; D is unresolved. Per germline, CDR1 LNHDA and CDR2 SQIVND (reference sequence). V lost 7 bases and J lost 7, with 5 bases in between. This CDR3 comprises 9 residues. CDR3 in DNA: TGTGCCAGTACTAGTGAGCAGTACTTC. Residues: CASTSEQYF.

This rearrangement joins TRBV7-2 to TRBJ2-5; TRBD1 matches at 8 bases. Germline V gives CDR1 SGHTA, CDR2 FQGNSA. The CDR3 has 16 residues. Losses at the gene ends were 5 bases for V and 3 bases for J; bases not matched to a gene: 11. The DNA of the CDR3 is TGTGCCAGCAGCCCGAGGACAGGGCCTGGAGAAGAGACCCAGTACTTC. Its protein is CASSPRTGPGEETQYF.

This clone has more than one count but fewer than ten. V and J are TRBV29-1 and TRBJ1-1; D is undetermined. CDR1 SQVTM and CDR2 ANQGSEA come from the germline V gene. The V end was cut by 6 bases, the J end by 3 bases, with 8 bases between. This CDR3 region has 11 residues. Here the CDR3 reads CSVAEDTEAFF. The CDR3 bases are TGCAGCGTAGCAGAGGACACTGAAGCTTTCTTT.

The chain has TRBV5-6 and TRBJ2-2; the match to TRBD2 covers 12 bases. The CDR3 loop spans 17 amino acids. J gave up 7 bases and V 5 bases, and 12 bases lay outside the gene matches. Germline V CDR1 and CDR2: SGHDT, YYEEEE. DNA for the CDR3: TGTGCCAGCAGTGGCGGACTAGCGGGGTCGTCCGGCGGGGAGCTGTTTTTT. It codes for CASSGGLAGSSGGELFF.

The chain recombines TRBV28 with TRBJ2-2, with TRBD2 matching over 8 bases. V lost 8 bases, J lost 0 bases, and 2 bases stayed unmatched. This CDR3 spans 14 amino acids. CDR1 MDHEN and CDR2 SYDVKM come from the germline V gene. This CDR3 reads CASGGRSNTGELFF. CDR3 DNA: TGTGCCAGCGGCGGGAGGTCGAACACCGGGGAGCTGTTTTTT.

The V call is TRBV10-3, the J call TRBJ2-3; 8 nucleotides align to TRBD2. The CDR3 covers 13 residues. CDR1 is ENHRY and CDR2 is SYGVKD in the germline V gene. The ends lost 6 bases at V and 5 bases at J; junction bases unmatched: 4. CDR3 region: CAIRGSGGDTQYF. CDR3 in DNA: TGTGCCATCAGGGGCAGCGGGGGAGATACGCAGTATTTT.

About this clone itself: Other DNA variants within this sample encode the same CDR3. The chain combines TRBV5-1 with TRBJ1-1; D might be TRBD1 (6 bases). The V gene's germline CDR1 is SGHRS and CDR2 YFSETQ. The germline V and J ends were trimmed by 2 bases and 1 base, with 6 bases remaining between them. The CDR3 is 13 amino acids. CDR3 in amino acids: CASSLQGNTEAFF. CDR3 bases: TGCGCCAGCAGCTTACAGGGGAACACTGAAGCTTTCTTT.

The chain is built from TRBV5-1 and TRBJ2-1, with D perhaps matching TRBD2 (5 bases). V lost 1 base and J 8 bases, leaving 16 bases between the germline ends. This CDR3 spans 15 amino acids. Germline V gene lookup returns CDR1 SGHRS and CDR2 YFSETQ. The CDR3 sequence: CASSLYGIRSDEQFF. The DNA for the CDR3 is TGCGCCAGCAGCTTGTACGGGATTCGGAGCGATGAGCAGTTCTTC. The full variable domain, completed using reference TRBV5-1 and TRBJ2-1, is KAGVTQTPRYLIKTRGQQVTLSCSPISGHRSVSWYQQTPGQGLQFLFEYFSETQRNKGNFPGRFSGRQFSNSRSEMNVSTLELGDSALYLCASSLYGIRSDEQFFGPGTRLTVL.

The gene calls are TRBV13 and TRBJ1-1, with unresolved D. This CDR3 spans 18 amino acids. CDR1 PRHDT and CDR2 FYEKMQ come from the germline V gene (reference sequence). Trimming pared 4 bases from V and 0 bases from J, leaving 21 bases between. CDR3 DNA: TGTGCCAGCAGCTGGGTGGTGGGCAACCCCCGCTTGAACACTGAAGCTTTCTTT. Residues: CASSWVVGNPRLNTEAFF.

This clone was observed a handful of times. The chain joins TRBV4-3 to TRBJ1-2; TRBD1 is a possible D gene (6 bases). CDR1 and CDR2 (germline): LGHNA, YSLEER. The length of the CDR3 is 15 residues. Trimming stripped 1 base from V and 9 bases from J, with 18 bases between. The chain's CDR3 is CASSQAFAGDNSYTF. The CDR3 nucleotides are TGCGCCAGCAGCCAAGCCTTTGCAGGGGATAATAGCTACACCTTC.

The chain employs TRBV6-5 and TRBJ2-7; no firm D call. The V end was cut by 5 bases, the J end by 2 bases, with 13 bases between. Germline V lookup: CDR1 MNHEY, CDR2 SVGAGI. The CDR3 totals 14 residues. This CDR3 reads CASSPPGATYEQYF. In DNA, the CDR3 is TGTGCCAGCAGTCCACCGGGTGCGACCTACGAGCAGTACTTC.

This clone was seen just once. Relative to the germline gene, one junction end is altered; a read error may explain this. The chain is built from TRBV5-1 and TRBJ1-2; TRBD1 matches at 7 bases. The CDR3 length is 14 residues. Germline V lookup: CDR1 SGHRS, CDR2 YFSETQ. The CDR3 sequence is CTSSLEGAQYGYTF. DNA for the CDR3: TGCACCAGCAGCTTGGAGGGGGCGCAATATGGCTACACCTTC. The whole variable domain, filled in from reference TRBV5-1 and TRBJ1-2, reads KAGVTQTPRYLIKTRGQQVTLSCSPISGHRSVSWYQQTPGQGLQFLFEYFSETQRNKGNFPGRFSGRQFSNSRSEMNVSTLELGDSALYLCTSSLEGAQYGYTFGSGTRLTVV.

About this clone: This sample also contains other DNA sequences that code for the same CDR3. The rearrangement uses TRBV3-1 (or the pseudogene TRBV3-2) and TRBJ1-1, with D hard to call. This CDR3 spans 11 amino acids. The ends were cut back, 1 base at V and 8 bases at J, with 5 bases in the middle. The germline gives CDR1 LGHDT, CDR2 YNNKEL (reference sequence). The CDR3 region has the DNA TGTGCCAGCAGCCAAGGAGGAGAAGCTTTCTTT. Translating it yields CASSQGGEAFF.

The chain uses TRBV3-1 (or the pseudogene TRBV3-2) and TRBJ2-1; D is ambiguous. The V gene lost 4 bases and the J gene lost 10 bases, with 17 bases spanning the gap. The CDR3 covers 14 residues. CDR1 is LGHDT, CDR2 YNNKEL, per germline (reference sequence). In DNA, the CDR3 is TGTGCCAGCAGCCCTTCTTACGGTTCCCCAGAGCAGTTCTTC. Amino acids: CASSPSYGSPEQFF.

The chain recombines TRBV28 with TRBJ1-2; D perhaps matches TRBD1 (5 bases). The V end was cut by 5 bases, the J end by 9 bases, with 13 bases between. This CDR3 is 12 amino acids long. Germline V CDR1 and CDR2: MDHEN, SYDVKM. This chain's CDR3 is CASSTSQASYTF. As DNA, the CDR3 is TGTGCCAGCAGTACTTCACAGGCGAGCTACACCTTC.

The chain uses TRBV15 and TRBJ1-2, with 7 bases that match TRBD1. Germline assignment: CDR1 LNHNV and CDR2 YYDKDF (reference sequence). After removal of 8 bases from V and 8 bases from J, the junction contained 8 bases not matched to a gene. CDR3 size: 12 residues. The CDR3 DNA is TGTGCCACCCGGGACAGTCCTGACGGCTACACCTTC. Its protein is CATRDSPDGYTF. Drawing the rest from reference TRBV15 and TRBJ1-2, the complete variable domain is DAMVIQNPRYQVTQFGKPVTLSCSQTLNHNVMYWYQQKSSQAPKLLFHYYDKDFNNEADTPDNFQSRRPNTSFCFLDIRSPGLGDTAMYLCATRDSPDGYTFGSGTRLTVV.

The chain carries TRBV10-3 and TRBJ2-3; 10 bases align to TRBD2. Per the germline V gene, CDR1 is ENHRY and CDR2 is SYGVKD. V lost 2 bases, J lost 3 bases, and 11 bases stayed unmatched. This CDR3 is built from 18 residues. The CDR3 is CAISERSGRAEGTDTQYF. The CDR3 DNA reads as TGTGCCATCAGTGAGAGAAGCGGGAGGGCCGAGGGTACAGATACGCAGTATTTT.

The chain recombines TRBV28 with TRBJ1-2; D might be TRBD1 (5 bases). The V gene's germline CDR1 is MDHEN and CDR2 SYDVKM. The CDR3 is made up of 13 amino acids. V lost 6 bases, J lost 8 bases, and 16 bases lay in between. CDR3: CASRPAAGEGYTF. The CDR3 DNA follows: TGTGCCAGCAGGCCCGCCGCGGGGGAGGGCTACACCTTC.